This TCR beta chain was recorded in a study of T-cell memory formation after mild COVID-19. Looking at the study overall: TCR clusters were mostly confined to one donor each.

Constant-segment primers and 5'RACE yielded cDNA libraries for TCR alpha and TCR beta, each carrying sample barcodes and UMIs. MiXCR, run by TCRdb on the 5' RACE reads, gives a single entry per CDR3 protein. The data contain 40,000 to 60,000 distinct CDR3 sequences, roughly 27% of them seen just once; the ten biggest clones take up about 39%. In the case of this clonotype: What it recognizes is unknown.

The V and J ends lost 8 bases and 4 bases respectively, with 9 bases between them. CDR1 is MNHEY and CDR2 is SVGEGT in the germline V gene. The CDR3 has 12 amino acids. Notes on the study in general: A balance of CD4 and CD8 characterized clones contracting day 15 to 85, whereas later expanders leaned CD4+.

The chain employs TRBV6-2 or TRBV6-3 and TRBJ2-1; D tentatively reads TRBD1 or TRBD2 (5 bases each). The receptor comes from a young man who had mild COVID-19 (a few samples of this study predate the infection). Cell type and time point are not known. Sequenced: PBMCs or a T cell subset sorted from them (not recorded which). The CDR3 protein is CASLGGYNEQFF. The CDR3 DNA reads as TGTGCCAGCCTTGGGGGTTACAATGAGCAGTTCTTC.